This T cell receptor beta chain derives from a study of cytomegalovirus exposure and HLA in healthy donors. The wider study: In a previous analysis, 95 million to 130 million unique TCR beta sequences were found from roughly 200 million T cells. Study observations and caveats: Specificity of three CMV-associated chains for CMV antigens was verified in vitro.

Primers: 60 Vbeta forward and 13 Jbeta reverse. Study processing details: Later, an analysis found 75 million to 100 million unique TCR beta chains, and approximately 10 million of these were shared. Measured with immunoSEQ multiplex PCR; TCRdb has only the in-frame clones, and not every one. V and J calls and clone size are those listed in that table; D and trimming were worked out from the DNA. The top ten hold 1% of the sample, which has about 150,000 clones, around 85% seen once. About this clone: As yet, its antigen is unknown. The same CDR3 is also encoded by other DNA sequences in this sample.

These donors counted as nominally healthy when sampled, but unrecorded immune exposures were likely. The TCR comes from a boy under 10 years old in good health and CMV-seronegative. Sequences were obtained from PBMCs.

As DNA, the CDR3 is TGTGCCAGCAGTTTCCGAGGATCGGATTCACCCCTCCACTTT. Protein product: CASSFRGSDSPLHF. The rearrangement uses TRBV27 and TRBJ1-6; D is unresolved. The CDR3 is 14 residues long. Germline V gene sequence: CDR1 MNHEY, CDR2 SMNVEV (reference sequence). Deletions cut 3 bases from V and 8 bases from J, with 11 bases between.